This paragraph reports one TCR beta chain. Its specificity is unknown. This sample was included in a study of T cell responses to AZD1222 COVID-19 vaccine. Turning to the study itself: Pooling of second doses given at about 4 or about 12 weeks was done.

Findings and limits, study-wide: Donors were largely white British and mainly female; clonal diversity was possibly underestimated. In all cases, repertoires were sampled only after the peak T cell response.

Generated by immunoSEQ multiplex PCR, the TCRdb table keeps only in-frame clones and is missing some. The data hold over 150,000 clones, with over 85% observed a single time. The source of this sequence is an adult in good health. The sequencing used peripheral blood, collected on day 0 of AZD1222 vaccination.

CDR3 region: CAVTPGKTGELFF. CDR3 sequence (DNA): TGTGCCGTCACCCCGGGGAAAACCGGGGAGCTGTTTTTT. The V call is TRBV12-3 or TRBV12-4, the J call TRBJ2-2; the D gene is possibly TRBD2 (5 bases). V lost 11 bases and J 5 bases, leaving 15 bases between the germline ends. The CDR3 totals 13 residues.